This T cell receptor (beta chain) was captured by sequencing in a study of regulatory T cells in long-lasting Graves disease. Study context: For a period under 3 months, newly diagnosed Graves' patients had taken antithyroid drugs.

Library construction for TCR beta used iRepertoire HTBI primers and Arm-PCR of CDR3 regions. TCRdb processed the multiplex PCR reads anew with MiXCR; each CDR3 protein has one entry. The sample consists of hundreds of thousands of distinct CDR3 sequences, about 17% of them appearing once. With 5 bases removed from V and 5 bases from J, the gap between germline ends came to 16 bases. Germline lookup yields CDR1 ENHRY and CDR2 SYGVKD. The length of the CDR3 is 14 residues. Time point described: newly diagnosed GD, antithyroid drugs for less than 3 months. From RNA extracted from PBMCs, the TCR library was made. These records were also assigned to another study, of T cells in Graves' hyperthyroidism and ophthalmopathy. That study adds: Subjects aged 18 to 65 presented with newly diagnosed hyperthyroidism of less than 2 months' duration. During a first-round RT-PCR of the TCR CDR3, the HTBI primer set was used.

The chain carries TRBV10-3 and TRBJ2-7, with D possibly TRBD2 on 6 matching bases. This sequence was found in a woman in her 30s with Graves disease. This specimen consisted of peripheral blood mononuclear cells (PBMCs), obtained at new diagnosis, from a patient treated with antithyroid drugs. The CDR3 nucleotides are TGTGCCATCAGTCCGGGACTCCCTTATAACGAGCAGTACTTC. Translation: CAISPGLPYNEQYF.